The sample holds one count of the clone carrying this T cell receptor (beta chain). Its antigen is still unknown. This sample is drawn from a study of T-cell reconstitution after alpha-beta-depleted transplantation in children. Overall study findings and caveats: One year post-transplant, T-cell counts and diversity were largely derived from T cells produced anew.

For TCRbeta, the library was prepared with unique molecular identifiers. TCRdb used MiXCR to reprocess the PCR reads, holding one entry per CDR3 protein. The sample has approximately 290,000 distinct CDR3 sequences, 11% seen once. CDR3 length: 13 amino acids. V trimming: 10 bases; J trimming: 5 bases; junction bases outside the gene matches: 8. This TCR was recovered from a male patient aged 2 to 9 who had a stem cell transplant for chronic granulomatous disease, so the T cells may come from the graft donor. The J gene is TRBJ1-3, the V gene TRBV12-3 or TRBV12-4; 7 bases map to TRBD1. The sequencing here drew on peripheral blood, taken 180 days after TCRalphabeta/CD19-depleted stem cell transplant. The CDR3 DNA follows: TGTGCCAACACGGACAGGACTAGAAACACCATATATTTT. It codes for CANTDRTRNTIYF.